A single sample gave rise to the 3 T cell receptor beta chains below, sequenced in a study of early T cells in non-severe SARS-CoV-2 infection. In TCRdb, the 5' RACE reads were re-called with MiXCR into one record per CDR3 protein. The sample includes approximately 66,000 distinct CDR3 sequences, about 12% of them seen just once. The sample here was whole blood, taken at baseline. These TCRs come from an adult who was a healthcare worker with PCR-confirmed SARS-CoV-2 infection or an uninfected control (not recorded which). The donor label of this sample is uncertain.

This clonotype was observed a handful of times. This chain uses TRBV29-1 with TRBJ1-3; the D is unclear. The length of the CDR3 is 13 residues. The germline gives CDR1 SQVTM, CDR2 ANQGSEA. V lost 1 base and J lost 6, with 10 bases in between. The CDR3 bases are TGCAGCGTTGAAGGGGCAGCCTCAAACACCATATATTTT. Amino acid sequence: CSVEGAASNTIYF.

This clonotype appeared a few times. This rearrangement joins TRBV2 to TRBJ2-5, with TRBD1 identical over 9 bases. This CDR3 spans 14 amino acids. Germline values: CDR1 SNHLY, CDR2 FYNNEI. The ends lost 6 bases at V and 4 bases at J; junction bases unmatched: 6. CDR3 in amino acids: CASRRTGAVETQYF. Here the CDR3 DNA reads TGTGCCAGCAGAAGGACAGGGGCGGTAGAGACCCAGTACTTC.

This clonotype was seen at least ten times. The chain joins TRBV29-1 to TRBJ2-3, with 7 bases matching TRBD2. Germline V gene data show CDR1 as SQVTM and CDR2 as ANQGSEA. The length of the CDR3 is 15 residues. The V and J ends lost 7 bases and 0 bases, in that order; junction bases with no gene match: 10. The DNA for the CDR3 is TGCAGCGCTGTCCTTGCGGGGGAAAGCACAGATACGCAGTATTTT. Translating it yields CSAVLAGESTDTQYF.